A selection of T cell receptor beta chains follows, all from one sample in a study of blood T cell repertoires in COVID-19. Profiled with immunoSEQ multiplex PCR; TCRdb holds only in-frame clones, not every one. The data contain about 35,000 clones, around 86% of them singletons. The sample taken for sequencing was peripheral blood. The source of these receptors is an older man with active COVID-19. Both conserved end residues are part of each CDR3. Each record gives: D gene, V gene, J gene, clone size, CDR3 DNA, CDR3 protein. D genes are given only for firm matches. Rows may omit the clone size; those that give it use once, few, many or a size class.

>.|TRBV21-1|TRBJ1-4|.
TGTGCCAGCAGCTCACAGGGTTATCGGCAAAAACTGTTTTTT
CASSSQGYRQKLFF
>.|TRBV28|TRBJ2-5|once
TGTGCCAGCAGTTTTTTCCGGGGGACCCAGTACTTC
CASSFFRGTQYF
>TRBD1|TRBV29-1|TRBJ2-7|.
TGCAGCGTTGGGGACAGAACCTACGAGCAGTACTTC
CSVGDRTYEQYF
>.|TRBV11-2|TRBJ2-7|.
TGTGCCAGCATCCGAACAACGGGGCAGGGGACCTACGAGCAGTACTTC
CASIRTTGQGTYEQYF
>.|TRBV18|TRBJ1-1|.
TGTGCCAGCTCACCACAGGATTGGAGTACTGAAGCTTTCTTT
CASSPQDWSTEAFF
>.|TRBV9|TRBJ2-5|few
TGTGCCAGCAGCGGGCCAGGGGAGGAGACCCAGTACTTC
CASSGPGEETQYF
>.|TRBV15|TRBJ1-6|.
TGTGCCACCAGCATCCCCCCGCCGGGACTTGGGCCCCTCCACTTT
CATSIPPPGLGPLHF
>.|TRBV1|TRBJ1-3|.
TGCACCAGCAGCCAAGTAGGACGCAGAACCCCCCGGGACTCTGGAAACACCATATATTTT
CTSSQVGRRTPRDSGNTIYF
>.|TRBV10-2|TRBJ1-1|.
TGCGCCAGCAGCCGGAATCAGGGGATCTTGGGCACTGAAGCTTTCTTT
CASSRNQGILGTEAFF
>TRBD2|TRBV25-1|TRBJ2-7|.
TGTGCCAGCAGGGGGACTAGCGGGAGCTACGAGCAGTACTTC
CASRGTSGSYEQYF
>.|TRBV11-2|TRBJ2-1|.
TGTGCCAGCAGCCCGAATAGGGGAACCTACAATGAGCAGTTCTTC
CASSPNRGTYNEQFF
>.|TRBV27|TRBJ2-3|.
TGTGCCAGCAGTTTCGGTGGAGATACGCAGTATTTT
CASSFGGDTQYF
>.|TRBV19|TRBJ1-5|.
TGTGCCAGTAATGACATCCTTAGCAATCAGCCCCAGCATTTT
CASNDILSNQPQHF
>.|TRBV7-8|TRBJ2-7|.
TGTGCCAGCAGCGTCGGGACTGTTAATTACGAGCAGTACTTC
CASSVGTVNYEQYF
>TRBD1|TRBV2|TRBJ2-7|.
TGTGCCAGCAGTGAAAGGACAGGTCTAGGGCCCTACGAGCAGTACTTC
CASSERTGLGPYEQYF
>.|TRBV20-1|TRBJ1-5|.
TGCAGTGCTAGTCTTATGTGGACCCAAGGGGAGCCCCAGCATTTT
CSASLMWTQGEPQHF
>TRBD1|TRBV25-1|TRBJ2-2|.
TGTGCCAGCAGGGGGACAGAAAAAAACACCGGGGAGCTGTTTTTT
CASRGTEKNTGELFF
>.|TRBV3-1/TRBV3-2|TRBJ2-7|.
TGTGCCAGCAGCCAAGCTAGGGGAATGGCGACCTACGAGCAGTACTTC
CASSQARGMATYEQYF
>TRBD1|TRBV19|TRBJ1-1|.
TGTGCCAGTAGTATGGGGACAGCCAATCTAATGAACACTGAAGCTTTCTTT
CASSMGTANLMNTEAFF
>.|TRBV6-5|TRBJ1-4|.
TGTGCCAGCAGTTCGGGGGTTCTGGGGGAAAAACTGTTTTTT
CASSSGVLGEKLFF
>TRBD1|TRBV7-9|TRBJ2-4|.
TGTGCCAGCAGCTCAACAGGGGGCTCGCACTTC
CASSSTGGSHF
>.|TRBV18|TRBJ2-2|.
TGTGCCAGCTCCACCGCTGCACTAGCGGAGCTGTTTTTT
CASSTAALAELFF
>TRBD2|TRBV10-1|TRBJ2-7|.
TGCGCCAGCAGTGAGGGGGCTAGCGGCTCCTACGAGCAGTACTTC
CASSEGASGSYEQYF
>TRBD1|TRBV5-1|TRBJ2-3|.
TGCGCCAGCAGCTTAGGGACAGGCACAGATACGCAGTATTTT
CASSLGTGTDTQYF
>TRBD2|TRBV24-1|TRBJ2-3|.
TGTGCCACCAGTGAGCCACTAGCGGGAGTTGAGGATACGCAGTATTTT
CATSEPLAGVEDTQYF
>TRBD2|TRBV6-1|TRBJ2-1|once
TGTGCCAGCAGTGCGATGGGGCTAGCGGGAGGCAACAATGAGCAGTTCTTC
CASSAMGLAGGNNEQFF
>.|TRBV2|TRBJ2-1|.
TGTGCCAGCAGTTTTACGACAGGTGAGCAGTTCTTC
CASSFTTGEQFF
>TRBD2|TRBV5-1|TRBJ2-7|.
TGCGCCAGCAGCTTCGGGGGGACTGGGATCTACGAGCAGTACTTC
CASSFGGTGIYEQYF
>.|TRBV12-3/TRBV12-4|TRBJ1-3|.
TGTGCCAGCAGTTTACGTGGAAACACCATATATTTT
CASSLRGNTIYF
>.|TRBV6-1|TRBJ1-6|once
TGTGCCAGCAGGGGCCTGAATTCACCCCTCCACTTT
CASRGLNSPLHF
>TRBD1|TRBV15|TRBJ1-2|.
TGTGCCACCAGCAGAACAGGGGACTATGGCTACACCTTC
CATSRTGDYGYTF
>TRBD1|TRBV19|TRBJ1-2|.
TGTGCCAGTAGTTCGTCGTGGACAGGGGAGACGGGCTACACCTTC
CASSSSWTGETGYTF
>.|TRBV14|TRBJ1-6|.
TGTGCCAGCAGCCACCCGGGGGGGGGATCACCCCTCCACTTT
CASSHPGGGSPLHF
>.|TRBV27|TRBJ1-4|.
TGTGCCAGCAGACCTCTCGAACAGACCCCTACTAATGAAAAACTGTTTTTT
CASRPLEQTPTNEKLFF
>TRBD1|TRBV11-2|TRBJ1-2|.
TGTGCCAGCAGCTCCGACAGGGGGTATGGCTACACCTTC
CASSSDRGYGYTF
>TRBD1|TRBV6-2/TRBV6-3|TRBJ2-3|.
TGTGCCAGCAGCCCCTTGGGACAGCCAAGCACAGATACGCAGTATTTT
CASSPLGQPSTDTQYF
>.|TRBV7-8|TRBJ2-7|.
TGTGCCAGCAGCTTATTCTCTGCCGCGAGCTCCTACGAGCAGTACTTC
CASSLFSAASSYEQYF
>TRBD2|TRBV19|TRBJ2-1|.
TGTGCCAGTAGTACGCTAGCGGGAGAGGTATTCTTC
CASSTLAGEVFF
>.|TRBV10-3|TRBJ1-3|.
TGTGCCATCAGTGAAACAGGGCCCCGCTCTGGAAACACCATATATTTT
CAISETGPRSGNTIYF
>TRBD1|TRBV7-2|TRBJ2-1|.
TGTGCCAGCAACTCCGGGACAGGCCCCCAAATGGGGCAGTTCTTC
CASNSGTGPQMGQFF
>TRBD1|TRBV5-1|TRBJ2-5|few
TGCGCCAGCAGCTGGGGACAGACCAAAGAGACCCAGTACTTC
CASSWGQTKETQYF
>.|TRBV14|TRBJ2-7|once
TGTGCCAGCAGCCAAACAGGGTCGGGCCGGAATTACGAGCAGTACTTC
CASSQTGSGRNYEQYF
>.|TRBV19|TRBJ2-5|.
TGTGCCAGTAAGAGATCACTGTACCAAGAGACCCAGTACTTC
CASKRSLYQETQYF
>TRBD1|TRBV7-9|TRBJ1-5|once
TGTGCCAGCAGCTCCCAGGGGGGTTTTAATCAGCCCCAGCATTTT
CASSSQGGFNQPQHF
>.|TRBV7-2|TRBJ2-3|.
TGTGCCAGCAGCTTAGACTACACAGATACGCAGTATTTT
CASSLDYTDTQYF
>.|TRBV5-1|TRBJ2-2|.
TGCGCCAGCAGCTCCCGGTGGGGGGGCTACACCGGGGAGCTGTTTTTT
CASSSRWGGYTGELFF
>.|TRBV28|TRBJ2-2|.
TGTGCCGCCCGTGTGGGGAGCACCGGGGAGCTGTTTTTT
CAARVGSTGELFF
>TRBD2|TRBV5-4|TRBJ2-2|.
TGTGCCAGCAGCCCGGGTTCTAGCGGGGTGAACACCGGGGAGCTGTTTTTT
CASSPGSSGVNTGELFF
>TRBD1|TRBV6-5|TRBJ2-7|.
TGTGCCAGCAGTTACTCGGGACAGGGGGCCTACGAGCAGTACTTC
CASSYSGQGAYEQYF